These 28 T cell receptor beta chains were sequenced from one sample in a study of T cell responses to AZD1222 COVID-19 vaccine (dated by TCRdb to 2020 to 2022). Sample time point, as interpreted from the label and publication: baseline before first vaccination. Libraries came from the immunoSEQ multiplex PCR assay. The table was pulled from immuneACCESS by TCRdb, which kept in-frame rearrangements only. Such tables lose some clones; where checked, under half of the loss comes from unresolved V genes, and the rest has no known cause. The sample table lists 150,000 or so clones, around 90% of them with a count of one. The ten biggest clones cover over 3% of the sample. Here the sequenced sample was peripheral blood, taken on day 0 of AZD1222 vaccination. All receptors derive from an adult in good health.

The chain links TRBV27 to TRBJ1-1, with unresolved D. The germline V gene has CDR1 MNHEY and CDR2 SMNVEV (reference sequence). The CDR3 runs 11 residues. The V end lost 5 bases, the J end lost 5 bases, and 6 bases lay between the germline ends. CDR3 DNA sequence: TGTGCCAGCAGTCGTGGGACTGAAGCTTTCTTT. Translating it yields CASSRGTEAFF.

This chain uses TRBV19 with TRBJ2-1, with 7 bases matching TRBD1. CDR3 size: 16 residues. J gave up 3 bases and V 2 bases, and 7 bases lay outside the gene matches. The germline V gene encodes CDR1 LNHDA and CDR2 SQIVND (reference sequence). The DNA for the CDR3 is TGTGCCAGTAGTATAATATGGGACAGCCTCTACAATGAGCAGTTCTTC. This translates into CASSIIWDSLYNEQFF. The variable domain in full, completed from reference TRBV19 and TRBJ2-1, reads DGGITQSPKYLFRKEGQNVTLSCEQNLNHDAMYWYRQDPGQGLRLIYYSQIVNDFQKGDIAEGYSVSREKKESFPLTVTSAQKNPTAFYLCASSIIWDSLYNEQFFGPGTRLTVL.

The chain joins TRBV7-2 to TRBJ1-5; maybe TRBD1 (5 bases). The CDR3 runs to 13 residues. V lost 5 bases, J lost 7 bases, and 12 bases lay in between. From germline, CDR1 is SGHTA and CDR2 FQGNSA. The CDR3 DNA sequence: TGTGCCAGCAGCAGGGGCATCGGACAGCCCCAGCATTTT. Translated: CASSRGIGQPQHF. Based on the CDR3 plus reference TRBV7-2 and TRBJ1-5, the full variable domain is GAGVSQSPSNKVTEKGKDVELRCDPISGHTALYWYRQSLGQGLEFLIYFQGNSAPDKSGLPSDRFSAERTGGSVSTLTIQRTQQEDSAVYLCASSRGIGQPQHFGDGTRLSIL.

The rearrangement uses TRBV29-1 and TRBJ1-1; TRBD1 might be the D (6 bases). This CDR3 has 11 amino acids. V was pared by 6 bases and J by 4 bases, with 9 bases between. Per germline, CDR1 SQVTM and CDR2 ANQGSEA. This CDR3 reads CSVRGGTEAFF. CDR3 in DNA: TGCAGCGTAAGGGGGGGCACTGAAGCTTTCTTT.

Only one count was recorded for this clone. The chain employs TRBV27 and TRBJ2-7, with TRBD2 identical over 11 bases. The CDR3 is 18 residues long. V trimming: 8 bases; J trimming: 2 bases; junction bases outside the gene matches: 17. Germline V lookup: CDR1 MNHEY, CDR2 SMNVEV (reference sequence). This CDR3 is CASRQLTGTSGSTYEQYF. In DNA, the CDR3 is TGTGCCAGCCGTCAACTTACAGGGACTAGCGGCAGTACCTACGAGCAGTACTTC.

This clone was counted a single time. V is TRBV3-1 (or the pseudogene TRBV3-2) and J is TRBJ2-7, with 10 bases aligning to TRBD2. This CDR3 spans 14 amino acids. The V segment lost 4 bases and the J segment 2 bases; nucleotides outside the gene matches: 2. Germline V gene data show CDR1 as LGHDT and CDR2 as YNNKEL (reference sequence). For the CDR3, the DNA is TGTGCCAGCAGCCCTAGCGGGGGACCCTACGAGCAGTACTTC. Translated, it gives CASSPSGGPYEQYF.

Notes on this clone: Different DNA sequences within this sample yield the same CDR3. The chain carries TRBV12-3 or TRBV12-4 and TRBJ2-3; D is unresolved. Trimming removed 1 base from V and 6 bases from J, with 5 bases in between. The CDR3 is made up of 12 amino acids. CDR3 bases: TGTGCCAGCAGTTTAGGAACGGATACGCAGTATTTT. This sequence encodes CASSLGTDTQYF.

The gene calls are TRBV24-1 and TRBJ1-1; D is undetermined. V was pared by 3 bases and J by 10 bases, with 8 bases between. The CDR3 sequence is 11 residues long. Germline CDR1 and CDR2: KGHDR and SFDVKD. The CDR3 loop is CATSDGGVAFF. The CDR3 DNA is TGTGCCACCAGTGATGGTGGTGTAGCTTTCTTT.

The CDR3 is CASSLLTVIDYGYTF. CDR3 DNA: TGTGCCAGCAGCTTATTGACAGTAATTGACTATGGCTACACCTTC. The V gene is TRBV11-2, the J gene TRBJ1-2, with D perhaps TRBD1 (5 bases). CDR1 is SGHAT and CDR2 is FQNNGV in the germline V gene. The germline V and J ends were trimmed by 2 bases and 3 bases, with 13 bases remaining between them. The CDR3 is 15 residues long.

The chain has TRBV12-5 and TRBJ2-1, with D uncertain. The CDR3 length is 13 residues. Per the germline V gene, CDR1 is LGHNT and CDR2 is FRNRAP. Trimming stripped 3 bases from V and 5 bases from J, with 8 bases between. CDR3 coding DNA: TGTGCTAGTGGTTTTGAACCAAACAATGAGCAGTTCTTC. Protein product: CASGFEPNNEQFF.

The V and J genes are TRBV29-1 and TRBJ2-1; 8 nucleotides align to TRBD2. CDR1 and CDR2 (germline): SQVTM, ANQGSEA. The V gene end was trimmed by 0 bases and the J gene end by 6 bases; junction bases not matched to a gene: 7. This CDR3 is built from 15 residues. Here the CDR3 reads CSVEDPRLAFNEQFF. The CDR3 DNA follows: TGCAGCGTTGAAGATCCCAGACTAGCGTTCAATGAGCAGTTCTTC.

The V and J genes are TRBV15 and TRBJ2-2; 13 bases match TRBD2. The CDR3 has 18 amino acids. V was pared by 0 bases and J by 2 bases, with 3 bases of the junction left unmatched. Germline loops: CDR1 LNHNV, CDR2 YYDKDF (reference sequence). This CDR3 reads CATSRERTSGGNTGELFF. In nucleotides, the CDR3 is TGTGCCACCAGCAGAGAAAGGACTAGCGGGGGCAACACCGGGGAGCTGTTTTTT.

This chain uses TRBV5-4 with TRBJ2-7, with 7 bases aligning to TRBD2. The CDR3 consists of 15 residues. Unmatched junction bases numbered 8, after V lost 2 bases and J lost 3 bases. Germline lookup yields CDR1 SGHNT and CDR2 YYREEE (reference sequence). The DNA of the CDR3 is TGTGCCAGCAGCTTAGGAGGGAGGGCCGACTACGAGCAGTACTTC. Protein sequence: CASSLGGRADYEQYF.

The rearrangement uses TRBV3-1 (or the pseudogene TRBV3-2) and TRBJ2-1, with 9 bases identical to TRBD1. The junction had 15 bases not matched to a gene; V was cut back by 4 bases and J by 5 bases. The V gene's germline CDR1 is LGHDT and CDR2 YNNKEL (reference sequence). The length of the CDR3 is 18 residues. CDR3 sequence: CASSRFWGGTGRDNEQFF. CDR3 sequence (DNA): TGTGCCAGCAGCCGTTTTTGGGGAGGGACAGGGAGAGACAATGAGCAGTTCTTC.

This chain links TRBV6-2 or TRBV6-3 with TRBJ2-2; possible D gene TRBD2, 5 bases. Germline CDR1 reads MNHEY; CDR2 reads SVGEGT. The V end lost 4 bases, the J end lost 5 bases, and 14 bases lay between the germline ends. The CDR3 covers 15 residues. The CDR3 DNA reads as TGTGCCAGCAGTTCTTCCTGGGCGGGTACCGGGGAGCTGTTTTTT. Residues: CASSSSWAGTGELFF.

The chain couples TRBV6-2 or TRBV6-3 to TRBJ2-7; TRBD2 matches at 9 bases. The CDR3 covers 14 residues. V gave up 5 bases and J gave up 2 bases; unmatched junction bases: 4. Germline V gives CDR1 MNHEY, CDR2 SVGEGT. The CDR3 nucleotides read TGTGCCAGCAGTCTAGCGGGATTAGCCTACGAGCAGTACTTC. Translated: CASSLAGLAYEQYF.

The chain employs TRBV7-2 and TRBJ2-5; no firm D call. Trimming removed 5 bases at V and 7 bases at J, with 14 bases between. Per the germline V gene, CDR1 is SGHTA and CDR2 is FQGNSA. The CDR3 has 13 residues. The CDR3 is CASSLGILGTQYF. DNA for the CDR3: TGTGCCAGCAGCCTGGGGATCCTCGGGACCCAGTACTTC.

The V and J genes are TRBV27 and TRBJ1-4; 9 bases align to TRBD1. Germline values: CDR1 MNHEY, CDR2 SMNVEV (reference sequence). With V trimmed by 8 bases and J by 8 bases, 12 bases remained unmatched. The length of the CDR3 is 15 residues. The CDR3 sequence is CASLPTQGAREKLFF. CDR3 in DNA: TGTGCCAGCCTACCCACACAGGGGGCGCGGGAAAAACTGTTTTTT.

The J gene is TRBJ1-1, the V gene TRBV19; no clear D. Germline V lookup: CDR1 LNHDA, CDR2 SQIVND (reference sequence). Trimming removed 4 bases from V and 1 base from J, with 10 bases in between. The CDR3 contains 14 residues. CDR3 region: CASSRKGGNTEAFF. DNA for the CDR3: TGTGCCAGTAGTAGGAAGGGAGGGAACACTGAAGCTTTCTTT.

The CDR3 DNA reads as TGTGCCAGCAGCTTGGGAGGCCGGTACGAGCAGTACTTC. As protein: CASSLGGRYEQYF. The rearrangement links TRBV5-5 to TRBJ2-7; D uncertain. The germline V gene encodes CDR1 SGHKS and CDR2 YYEKEE (reference sequence). This CDR3 is 13 amino acids long. Trimming shortened V by 0 bases and J by 4 bases, and 8 bases separated the two germline ends.

This chain uses TRBV12-2 with TRBJ1-3; the table's D call, TRBD1, was not checked against the DNA. TRBV12-2 is described as a pseudogene. CDR3 length equals 15 residues. The DNA of the CDR3 is TGTGCAAGTCGCTTAGATCCAGGGACTGGAAACACCATATATTTT. Translation: CASRLDPGTGNTIYF.

J is TRBJ2-2 and V is TRBV7-2, with D unresolved. Per the germline V gene, CDR1 is SGHTA and CDR2 is FQGNSA. Trimming pared 9 bases from V and 1 base from J, leaving 12 bases between. This CDR3 is 14 amino acids long. The CDR3 nucleotides are TGTGCCAGTATAGTGGACCGGAACACCGGGGAGCTGTTTTTT. Encoded protein: CASIVDRNTGELFF.

The chain links TRBV10-3 to TRBJ2-2; 12 nucleotides match TRBD2. CDR3 size: 16 residues. Unmatched junction bases numbered 6, after V lost 4 bases and J lost 6 bases. The germline CDR1 and CDR2 sequences are ENHRY and SYGVKD. The chain's CDR3 is CAISAGTSGSSGELFF. In DNA form, the CDR3 reads TGTGCCATCAGTGCAGGGACTAGCGGGTCGTCCGGGGAGCTGTTTTTT.

This chain joins TRBV29-1 and TRBJ2-5; 7 bases map to TRBD1. The CDR3 is 13 amino acids. The V and J ends lost 6 bases and 3 bases, in that order; junction bases with no gene match: 7. Germline assignment: CDR1 SQVTM and CDR2 ANQGSEA. This CDR3 reads CSVPRGWEETQYF. The DNA for the CDR3 is TGCAGCGTCCCCAGGGGGTGGGAAGAGACCCAGTACTTC. Full variable domain (rest looked up from reference TRBV29-1 and TRBJ2-5): SAVISQKPSRDICQRGTSLTIQCQVDSQVTMMFWYRQQPGQSLTLIATANQGSEATYESGFVIDKFPISRPNLTFSTLTVSNMSPEDSSIYLCSVPRGWEETQYFGPGTRLLVL.

The chain couples TRBV7-8 to TRBJ2-7; 7 bases are shared with TRBD1. CDR1 is SGHVS, CDR2 FQNEAQ, per germline. The CDR3 totals 15 residues. V lost 5 bases and J lost 3; bases outside the gene matches: 10. The CDR3 DNA follows: TGTGCCAGCAGCCCCTACCGGGACAGAAACTACGAGCAGTACTTC. This gives the protein CASSPYRDRNYEQYF.

The genes are TRBV10-3 and TRBJ2-1, with 14 nucleotides matching TRBD2. Losses at the gene ends were 3 bases for V and 10 bases for J; bases not matched to a gene: 8. Germline assignment: CDR1 ENHRY and CDR2 SYGVKD. The CDR3 totals 16 residues. DNA for the CDR3: TGTGCCATCAGTGATCTGGGACTAGCGGGAGCGGAGGAGCAGTTCTTC. It encodes CAISDLGLAGAEEQFF.

The rearrangement links TRBV27 to TRBJ2-3, with TRBD2 matching 10 bases. V lost 10 bases to trimming and J lost 2 bases; unmatched junction nucleotides: 3. Per germline, CDR1 MNHEY and CDR2 SMNVEV (reference sequence). This CDR3 is 13 amino acids long. The CDR3 reads CATGLAATDTQYF. CDR3 DNA sequence: TGTGCCACCGGACTAGCGGCCACAGATACGCAGTATTTT.

The chain has TRBV5-1 and TRBJ2-1; D is uncertain. V gave up 4 bases and J gave up 2 bases, with 16 bases separating them. Per germline, CDR1 SGHRS and CDR2 YFSETQ. The CDR3 sequence is 16 residues long. This CDR3 reads CASSMTKGGTYNEQFF. The CDR3, as DNA: TGCGCCAGCAGCATGACAAAGGGCGGAACCTACAATGAGCAGTTCTTC.